This TCR beta chain was sequenced for a study of blood T cell repertoires in COVID-19. At the level of the study: Spain, Italy and the United States supplied samples that represented acute and convalescent COVID-19. PBMCs, B-cell-depleted T cells, or T cells provided the cDNA or gDNA that made up the material.

This clone was seen only once. J was trimmed by 2 bases and V by 5 bases; bases with no gene match: 5. This CDR3 is built from 14 residues. CDR1 is PRHDT, CDR2 FYEKMQ, per germline (reference sequence). The repertoire was sequenced with immunoSEQ multiplex PCR; TCRdb's copy has only in-frame clones and lacks some. The repertoire holds approximately 210,000 clones, with roughly 86% as singletons. Input material: peripheral blood. The chain is built from TRBV13 and TRBJ2-7, with 8 nucleotides matching TRBD1. This receptor was obtained from a woman aged 45-60 years with active or convalescent COVID-19. CDR3 protein: CASSHRDRTYEQYF. The CDR3 nucleotides read TGTGCCAGCAGCCACCGGGACAGGACCTACGAGCAGTACTTC.